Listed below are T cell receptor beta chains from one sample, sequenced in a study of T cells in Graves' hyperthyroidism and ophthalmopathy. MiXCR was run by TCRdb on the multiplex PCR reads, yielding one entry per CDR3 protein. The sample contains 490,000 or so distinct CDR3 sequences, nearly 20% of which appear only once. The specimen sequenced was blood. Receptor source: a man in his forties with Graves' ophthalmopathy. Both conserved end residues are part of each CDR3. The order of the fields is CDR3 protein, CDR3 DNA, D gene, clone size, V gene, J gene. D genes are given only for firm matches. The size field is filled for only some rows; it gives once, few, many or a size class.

CDR3aa: CASRSSGKPYEQYF
CDR3nt: TGTGCCAGCAGATCCAGCGGAAAACCCTACGAGCAGTACTTC
d_gene: .
abundance: few
v_gene: TRBV14
j_gene: TRBJ2-7

CDR3aa: CASSFGGNGDTEAFF
CDR3nt: TGCGCCAGCAGCTTTGGGGGAAATGGGGACACTGAAGCTTTCTTT
d_gene: .
abundance: many
v_gene: TRBV5-1
j_gene: TRBJ1-1

CDR3aa: CASSPAGGQETQYF
CDR3nt: TGCGCCAGCAGCCCGGCCGGGGGCCAAGAGACCCAGTACTTC
d_gene: .
abundance: .
v_gene: TRBV5-1
j_gene: TRBJ2-5

CDR3aa: CASSLRTVWVQHF
CDR3nt: TGTGCCAGCAGCCTTAGGACAGTTTGGGTTCAGCATTTT
d_gene: .
abundance: .
v_gene: TRBV5-8
j_gene: TRBJ1-5

CDR3aa: CASSLGFRTEAFF
CDR3nt: TGTGCCAGCAGCTTAGGATTCAGAACCGAAGCTTTCTTT
d_gene: .
abundance: many
v_gene: TRBV11-2
j_gene: TRBJ1-1

CDR3aa: CASSSRTGKSYNEQFF
CDR3nt: TGTGCCAGCAGCTCGAGGACAGGAAAATCCTACAATGAGCAGTTCTTC
d_gene: TRBD1
abundance: many
v_gene: TRBV11-3
j_gene: TRBJ2-1

CDR3aa: CASGYPPTGTSPHNEQFF
CDR3nt: TGTGCCAGCGGATACCCCCCTACCGGGACTAGCCCCCACAATGAGCAGTTCTTC
d_gene: TRBD2
abundance: .
v_gene: TRBV11-2
j_gene: TRBJ2-1

CDR3aa: CASSPPGGMPVNEQFF
CDR3nt: TGTGCCAGCAGTCCACCCGGTGGGATGCCGGTCAATGAGCAGTTCTTC
d_gene: .
abundance: many
v_gene: TRBV28
j_gene: TRBJ2-1

CDR3aa: CASTLNPLFRGPNTEAFF
CDR3nt: TGTGCCAGCACCCTAAACCCTTTATTTAGGGGCCCGAACACTGAAGCTTTCTTT
d_gene: .
abundance: many
v_gene: TRBV12-3/TRBV12-4
j_gene: TRBJ1-1

CDR3aa: CASSRAGRAVETQYF
CDR3nt: TGTGCCAGCAGCCGAGCGGGTAGGGCCGTGGAGACCCAGTACTTC
d_gene: .
abundance: few
v_gene: TRBV12-3/TRBV12-4
j_gene: TRBJ2-5

CDR3aa: CATRVQLTGELFF
CDR3nt: TGTGCCACCAGGGTACAACTTACCGGGGAGCTGTTTTTT
d_gene: .
abundance: .
v_gene: TRBV15
j_gene: TRBJ2-2

CDR3aa: CASSSTGRGGEQYF
CDR3nt: TGTGCCAGCAGTTCGACTGGGCGAGGGGGGGAGCAGTACTTC
d_gene: .
abundance: .
v_gene: TRBV12-3/TRBV12-4
j_gene: TRBJ2-7

CDR3aa: CASSLGYEYEKLFF
CDR3nt: TGTGCCAGCAGCCTGGGGTACGAGTATGAAAAACTGTTTTTT
d_gene: .
abundance: .
v_gene: TRBV7-8
j_gene: TRBJ1-4

CDR3aa: CASSYSVSGGPADTQYF
CDR3nt: TGTGCCAGCAGTTACTCTGTTAGCGGGGGGCCGGCAGATACGCAGTATTTT
d_gene: TRBD2
abundance: few
v_gene: TRBV6-5
j_gene: TRBJ2-3

CDR3aa: CASGLTRLVQYF
CDR3nt: TGTGCTAGTGGTTTGACAAGATTGGTCCAGTACTTC
d_gene: .
abundance: .
v_gene: TRBV12-5
j_gene: TRBJ2-5

CDR3aa: CASRGTGTSGGAIEQFF
CDR3nt: TGTGCCAGCAGGGGGACCGGGACTAGCGGGGGGGCTATTGAGCAGTTCTTC
d_gene: TRBD2
abundance: once
v_gene: TRBV6-2/TRBV6-3
j_gene: TRBJ2-1

CDR3aa: CASSLGGEGSYNEQFF
CDR3nt: TGTGCCAGCAGTTTAGGGGGGGAAGGATCCTACAATGAGCAGTTCTTC
d_gene: TRBD2
abundance: many
v_gene: TRBV28
j_gene: TRBJ2-1

CDR3aa: CSARDAGPSGSRDTGELFF
CDR3nt: TGCAGTGCTAGAGATGCCGGCCCTAGCGGGAGTAGGGACACCGGGGAGCTGTTTTTT
d_gene: TRBD2
abundance: few
v_gene: TRBV20-1
j_gene: TRBJ2-2

CDR3aa: CASSPPGRHEAFF
CDR3nt: TGTGCCAGCTCACCACCTGGACGGCACGAAGCTTTCTTT
d_gene: .
abundance: many
v_gene: TRBV18
j_gene: TRBJ1-1

CDR3aa: CSARDITGHEQYF
CDR3nt: TGCAGTGCTAGAGATATAACCGGCCACGAGCAGTACTTC
d_gene: .
abundance: many
v_gene: TRBV20-1
j_gene: TRBJ2-7

CDR3aa: CASSPRDRAHNEQFF
CDR3nt: TGTGCCAGCAGCCCCCGGGACAGGGCGCACAATGAGCAGTTCTTC
d_gene: TRBD1
abundance: many
v_gene: TRBV11-2
j_gene: TRBJ2-1

CDR3aa: CASSLIGRGKDKNSPLHF
CDR3nt: TGTGCCAGCAGCTTAATTGGTAGGGGGAAGGATAAAAATTCACCCCTCCACTTT
d_gene: .
abundance: .
v_gene: TRBV11-2
j_gene: TRBJ1-6

CDR3aa: CASSERREKNGYTF
CDR3nt: TGTGCCAGCAGTGAACGTCGGGAGAAGAATGGCTACACCTTC
d_gene: .
abundance: .
v_gene: TRBV6-1
j_gene: TRBJ1-2

CDR3aa: CASRAPSAGATDTQYF
CDR3nt: TGTGCCAGCAGAGCGCCGTCGGCGGGGGCCACAGATACGCAGTATTTT
d_gene: .
abundance: few
v_gene: TRBV7-9
j_gene: TRBJ2-3

CDR3aa: CASILSSRTLPVF
CDR3nt: TGTGCCAGCATCCTCTCTTCCAGGACCTTACCGGTCTTC
d_gene: .
abundance: once
v_gene: TRBV27
j_gene: TRBJ2-1